This T cell receptor beta chain was sequenced in a study of blood T cell repertoires in COVID-19. Assay used: immunoSEQ multiplex PCR; TCRdb lists only in-frame clones, some missing. The profile shows under 65,000 clones, roughly 91% of them singletons. The CDR3 runs 21 residues. The V gene's germline CDR1 is SGHVS and CDR2 FQNEAQ. Losses at the gene ends were 2 bases for V and 7 bases for J; bases not matched to a gene: 26. The sample comprised peripheral blood. The chain couples TRBV7-8 to TRBJ2-1, with TRBD2 matching 7 bases. The sequence came from a human donor in a cohort sampled during active COVID-19. CDR3 sequence (DNA): TGTGCCAGCAGCTTACCAAGCGGGGATAGCTTACCGGGACTCCTTAGGAATGAGCAGTTCTTC. The encoded protein is CASSLPSGDSLPGLLRNEQFF.